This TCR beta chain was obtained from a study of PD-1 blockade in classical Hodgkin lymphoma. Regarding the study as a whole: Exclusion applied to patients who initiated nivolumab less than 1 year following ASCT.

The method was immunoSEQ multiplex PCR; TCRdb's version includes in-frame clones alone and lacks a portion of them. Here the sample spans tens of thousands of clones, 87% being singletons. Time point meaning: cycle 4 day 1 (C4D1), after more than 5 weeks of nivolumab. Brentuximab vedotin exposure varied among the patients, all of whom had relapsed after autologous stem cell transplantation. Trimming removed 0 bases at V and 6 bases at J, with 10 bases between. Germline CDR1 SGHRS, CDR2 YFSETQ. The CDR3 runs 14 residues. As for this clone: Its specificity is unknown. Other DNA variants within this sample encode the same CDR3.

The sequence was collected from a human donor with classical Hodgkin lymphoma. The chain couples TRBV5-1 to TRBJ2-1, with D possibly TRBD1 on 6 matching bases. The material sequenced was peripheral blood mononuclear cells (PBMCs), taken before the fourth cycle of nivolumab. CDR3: CASSLARGPNEQFF. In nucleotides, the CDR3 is TGCGCCAGCAGCTTGGCCAGGGGACCCAATGAGCAGTTCTTC. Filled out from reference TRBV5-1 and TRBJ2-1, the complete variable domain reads KAGVTQTPRYLIKTRGQQVTLSCSPISGHRSVSWYQQTPGQGLQFLFEYFSETQRNKGNFPGRFSGRQFSNSRSEMNVSTLELGDSALYLCASSLARGPNEQFFGPGTRLTVL.